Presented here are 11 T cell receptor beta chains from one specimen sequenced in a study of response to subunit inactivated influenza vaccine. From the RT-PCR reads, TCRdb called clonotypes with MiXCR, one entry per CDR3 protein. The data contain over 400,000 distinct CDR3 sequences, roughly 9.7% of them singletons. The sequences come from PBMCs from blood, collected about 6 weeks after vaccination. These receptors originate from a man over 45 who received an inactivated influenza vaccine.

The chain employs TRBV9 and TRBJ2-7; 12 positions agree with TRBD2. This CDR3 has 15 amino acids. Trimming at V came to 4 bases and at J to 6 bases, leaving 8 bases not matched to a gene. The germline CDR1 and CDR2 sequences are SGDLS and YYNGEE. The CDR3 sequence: CASSPRLAGDSEQYF. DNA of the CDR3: TGTGCCAGCAGCCCCCGACTAGCGGGAGACTCCGAGCAGTACTTC.

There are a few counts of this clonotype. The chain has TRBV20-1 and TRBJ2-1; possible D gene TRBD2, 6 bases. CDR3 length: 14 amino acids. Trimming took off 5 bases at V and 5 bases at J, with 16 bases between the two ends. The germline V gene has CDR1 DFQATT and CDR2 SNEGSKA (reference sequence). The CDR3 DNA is TGCAGTGCTCTAGACTGGCGGGGTGACAATGAGCAGTTCTTC. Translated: CSALDWRGDNEQFF.

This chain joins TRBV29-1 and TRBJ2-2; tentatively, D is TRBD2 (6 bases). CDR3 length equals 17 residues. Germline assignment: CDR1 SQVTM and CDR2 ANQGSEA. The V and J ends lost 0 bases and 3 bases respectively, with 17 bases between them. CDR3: CSVEDARLGRHTGELFF. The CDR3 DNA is TGCAGCGTTGAAGATGCCCGACTAGGGAGGCACACCGGGGAGCTGTTTTTT.

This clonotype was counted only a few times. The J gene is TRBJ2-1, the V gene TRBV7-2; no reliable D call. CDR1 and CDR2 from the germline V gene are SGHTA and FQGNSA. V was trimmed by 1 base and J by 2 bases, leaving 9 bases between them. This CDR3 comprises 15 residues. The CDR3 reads CASSLGPPPYNEQFF. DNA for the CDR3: TGTGCCAGCAGCTTAGGCCCCCCCCCCTACAATGAGCAGTTCTTC.

This CDR3 is CASSLEQVLNTEAFF. The CDR3 bases are TGTGCCAGCAGCTTAGAACAGGTCTTGAACACTGAAGCTTTCTTT. The rearrangement joins TRBV7-2 to TRBJ1-1, with a tentative D call TRBD1 (5 bases). In germline, CDR1 is SGHTA, CDR2 FQGNSA. The CDR3 sequence is 15 residues long. V lost 1 base and J 0 bases, leaving 9 bases between the germline ends.

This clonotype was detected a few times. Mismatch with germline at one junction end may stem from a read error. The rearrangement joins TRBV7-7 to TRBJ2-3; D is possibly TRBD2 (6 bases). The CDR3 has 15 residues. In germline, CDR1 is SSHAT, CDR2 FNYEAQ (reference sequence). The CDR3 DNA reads TGTGCTAGCAGCTTATTTACGGGGGGCACAGATACGCAGTATTTT. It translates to CASSLFTGGTDTQYF.

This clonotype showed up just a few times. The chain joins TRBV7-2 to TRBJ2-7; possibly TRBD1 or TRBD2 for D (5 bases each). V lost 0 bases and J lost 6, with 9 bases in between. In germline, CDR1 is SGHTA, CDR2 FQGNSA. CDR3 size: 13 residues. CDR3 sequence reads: CASSLAAGSEQYF. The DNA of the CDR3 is TGTGCCAGCAGCTTAGCGGCAGGGAGCGAGCAGTACTTC.

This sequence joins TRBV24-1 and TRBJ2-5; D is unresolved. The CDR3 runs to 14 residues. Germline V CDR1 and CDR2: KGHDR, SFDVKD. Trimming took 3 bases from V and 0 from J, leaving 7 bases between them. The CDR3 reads CATSDRTHQETQYF. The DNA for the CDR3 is TGTGCCACCAGTGATAGGACCCACCAAGAGACCCAGTACTTC.

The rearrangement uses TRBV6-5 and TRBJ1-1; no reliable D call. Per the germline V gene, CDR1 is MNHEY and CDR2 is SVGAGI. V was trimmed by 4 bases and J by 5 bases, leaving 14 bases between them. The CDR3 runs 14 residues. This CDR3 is CASSWGRRGTEAFF. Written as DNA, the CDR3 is TGTGCCAGCAGTTGGGGTAGGAGAGGAACTGAAGCTTTCTTT.

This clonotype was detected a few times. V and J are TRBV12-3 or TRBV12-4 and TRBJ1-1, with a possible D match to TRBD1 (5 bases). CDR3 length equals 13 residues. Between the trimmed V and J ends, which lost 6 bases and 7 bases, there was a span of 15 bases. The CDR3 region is CASSLTGAVEAFF. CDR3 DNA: TGTGCCAGCAGCCTCACAGGAGCGGTTGAAGCTTTCTTT.

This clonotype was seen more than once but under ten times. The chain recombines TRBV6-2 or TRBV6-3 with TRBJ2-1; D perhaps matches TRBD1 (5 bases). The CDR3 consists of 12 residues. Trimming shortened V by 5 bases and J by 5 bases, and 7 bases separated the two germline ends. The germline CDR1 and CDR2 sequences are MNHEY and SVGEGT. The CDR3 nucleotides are TGTGCCAGCAGTCCACAGGACAATGAGCAGTTCTTC. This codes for CASSPQDNEQFF.